A single sample gave rise to the 12 T cell receptor beta chains below, sequenced in a study of blood T cell repertoires in COVID-19. Method: immunoSEQ multiplex PCR; TCRdb's copy keeps in-frame clones and lacks some. This sample yields 250,000 to 300,000 clones, of which 70% to 90% are seen a single time; about 11% belongs to the top ten. The specimen sequenced was peripheral blood. The receptors originated from a woman in her seventies with acute or convalescent COVID-19.

This clone was counted only a few times. The chain's CDR3 is CASAQGSNYGYTF. CDR3 nucleotides: TGTGCCAGCGCCCAGGGGTCTAACTATGGCTACACCTTC. The rearrangement links TRBV6-5 to TRBJ1-2, with D possibly TRBD1 on 6 matching bases. Germline assignment: CDR1 MNHEY and CDR2 SVGAGI. Between the trimmed V and J ends, which lost 8 bases and 0 bases, there was a span of 10 bases. CDR3 length: 13 residues.

This clone was seen a few times. The chain combines TRBV19 with TRBJ1-2, with 8 bases that match TRBD1. This CDR3 is built from 13 residues. Germline V gives CDR1 LNHDA, CDR2 SQIVND (reference sequence). V dropped 10 bases and J dropped 8; count of bases not matched to a gene: 12. CDR3 sequence (DNA): TGTGCCACCCGACAGGGGAAGGGTTACGGCTACACCTTC. Protein sequence: CATRQGKGYGYTF.

This clone was seen once. V usage is TRBV23-1 and J usage is TRBJ2-3; weak D call: TRBD1 (5 bases). TRBV23-1 is known as an ORF, though its function is uncertain. V gave up 11 bases and J gave up 4 bases, with 19 bases separating them. This CDR3 region has 14 residues. The CDR3, as DNA: TGCGCCGGACCCCAGGGTAAAAGGTCAGATACGCAGTATTTT. Translated: CAGPQGKRSDTQYF.

This clone has just a few counts. This chain links TRBV27 with TRBJ1-2, with D hard to call. In germline, CDR1 is MNHEY, CDR2 SMNVEV (reference sequence). The V gene lost 3 bases and the J gene lost 6 bases, with 11 bases spanning the gap. The CDR3 sequence is 13 residues long. CDR3 nucleotides: TGTGCCAGCAGTTTGACTCGACGAGATGGCTACACCTTC. Translation: CASSLTRRDGYTF.

This chain connects TRBV5-8 to TRBJ2-5, with D perhaps matching TRBD1 (6 bases). This CDR3 spans 13 amino acids. CDR1 and CDR2 from the germline V gene are SGHTS and YDEGEE. Trimming stripped 4 bases from V and 5 bases from J, with 12 bases between. CDR3 coding DNA: TGTGCCAGCAGCCTACAGGGTTCGGAGACCCAGTACTTC. Protein: CASSLQGSETQYF.

The chain has TRBV4-1 and TRBJ1-1; D is perhaps TRBD1 (5 bases). The germline V gene encodes CDR1 MGHRA and CDR2 YSYEKL. Trimming removed 1 base at V and 3 bases at J, with 15 bases between. CDR3 length equals 16 residues. Here the CDR3 DNA reads TGCGCCAGCAGCCAAGGTTGGTTATGGGGCTACACTGAAGCTTTCTTT. Protein product: CASSQGWLWGYTEAFF.

The CDR3 bases are TGTGCCAGCAGCTGGCTAGCGGGCACAGATACGCAGTATTTT. Protein: CASSWLAGTDTQYF. The chain uses TRBV3-1 (or the pseudogene TRBV3-2) and TRBJ2-3; 7 nucleotides agree with TRBD2. Per germline, CDR1 LGHDT and CDR2 YNNKEL (reference sequence). The CDR3 runs to 14 residues. V trimming: 5 bases; J trimming: 1 base; junction bases outside the gene matches: 3.

The chain combines TRBV6-4 with TRBJ1-2, with D possibly TRBD1 on 6 matching bases. Germline V gene data show CDR1 as MRHNA and CDR2 as SNTAGT. The ends were cut back, 6 bases at V and 4 bases at J, with 18 bases in the middle. The CDR3 runs to 15 residues. The CDR3 loop is CASRRSVQGIYGYTF. The CDR3 DNA is TGTGCCAGCAGGCGTTCCGTACAGGGAATCTATGGCTACACCTTC.

The chain has TRBV15 and TRBJ2-1; the match to TRBD2 covers 9 bases. Trimming took 7 bases from V and 1 from J; bases not matched to a gene: 2. Per germline, CDR1 LNHNV and CDR2 YYDKDF (reference sequence). The CDR3 totals 14 residues. The CDR3, as DNA: TGTGCCACCACCCTAGCGGGGTCCTACAATGAGCAGTTCTTC. This translates into CATTLAGSYNEQFF.

The CDR3 sequence is CATSDQTGANYGYTF. The CDR3 nucleotides read TGTGCCACCAGTGATCAAACAGGGGCCAACTATGGCTACACCTTC. This rearrangement joins TRBV24-1 to TRBJ1-2; 7 nucleotides agree with TRBD1. The CDR3 length is 15 residues. J was trimmed by 2 bases and V by 3 bases; bases with no gene match: 5. In germline, CDR1 is KGHDR, CDR2 SFDVKD.

V and J are TRBV2 and TRBJ2-5, with TRBD2 identical over 8 bases. This CDR3 contains 14 residues. The germline CDR1 and CDR2 sequences are SNHLY and FYNNEI. Trimming took 6 bases from V and 4 from J; bases not matched to a gene: 7. The CDR3 DNA is TGTGCCAGCAGCGGGGGGGCCCGAGCAGAGACCCAGTACTTC. This encodes CASSGGARAETQYF.

The rearrangement joins TRBV10-2 to TRBJ1-2, with 8 nucleotides matching TRBD1. The V gene end was trimmed by 8 bases and the J gene end by 5 bases; junction bases not matched to a gene: 7. Germline values: CDR1 WSHSY, CDR2 SAAADI. The CDR3 runs to 13 residues. CDR3 in amino acids: CASHDRGQYGYTF. DNA of the CDR3: TGCGCCAGCCATGACAGGGGTCAATATGGCTACACCTTC.